The clone carrying this T cell receptor (beta chain) was detected many times. The antigen is undetermined. V dropped 4 bases and J dropped 7; count of bases not matched to a gene: 9. Germline values: CDR1 MDHEN, CDR2 SYDVKM. The CDR3 runs 14 residues. The sample originates from a study of CD8 T cells in ankylosing spondylitis. General observations from the study: Clones linked to disease were reported to show significant enrichment in matched ankylosing spondylitis synovial fluid. What seemed typical of ankylosing spondylitis blood was a TCR beta motif built from about 8 highly homologous variants.

Preparation of TCR beta libraries was done by quantitative 5'-RACE with molecular barcodes. Each CDR3 protein is one row after TCRdb ran MiXCR on the 5' RACE reads. The sample has some 29,000 distinct CDR3 sequences; roughly 7.2% are singletons. This TCR was sampled from a male donor with ankylosing spondylitis or in good health (not recorded which). Sequences were obtained from blood, either unsorted or a sorted T cell fraction (not recorded which). This chain links TRBV28 with TRBJ2-7; 8 nucleotides match TRBD1. The CDR3 reads CASSSRQGAQEQYF. The DNA for the CDR3 is TGTGCCAGCAGTTCGCGTCAGGGGGCGCAGGAGCAGTACTTC.